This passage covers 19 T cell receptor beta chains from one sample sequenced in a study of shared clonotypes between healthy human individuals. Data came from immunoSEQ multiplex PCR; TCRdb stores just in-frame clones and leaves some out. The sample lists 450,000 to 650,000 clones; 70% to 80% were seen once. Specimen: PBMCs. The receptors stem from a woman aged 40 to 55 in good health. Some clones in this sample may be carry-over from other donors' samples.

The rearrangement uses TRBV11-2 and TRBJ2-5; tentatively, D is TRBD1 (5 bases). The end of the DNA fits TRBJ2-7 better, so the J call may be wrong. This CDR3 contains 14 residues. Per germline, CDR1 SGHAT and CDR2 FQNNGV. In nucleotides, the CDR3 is TGTGCCAGCAGCATGGACACACGCTCCTACGAGCAGTACTTC. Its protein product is CASSMDTRSYEQYF.

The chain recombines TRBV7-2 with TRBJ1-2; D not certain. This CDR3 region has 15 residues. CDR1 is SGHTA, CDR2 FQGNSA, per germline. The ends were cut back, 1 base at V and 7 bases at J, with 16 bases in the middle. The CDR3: CASSLGGGLRFGYTF. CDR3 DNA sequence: TGTGCCAGCAGCTTAGGCGGTGGACTAAGATTTGGCTACACCTTC.

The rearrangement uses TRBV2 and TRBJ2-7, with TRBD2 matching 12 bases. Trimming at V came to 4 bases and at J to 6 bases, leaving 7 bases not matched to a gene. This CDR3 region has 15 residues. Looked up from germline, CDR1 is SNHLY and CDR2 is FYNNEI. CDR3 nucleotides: TGTGCCAGCAGTGGCCGGACTAGCGGGAACTTCGAGCAGTACTTC. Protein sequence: CASSGRTSGNFEQYF.

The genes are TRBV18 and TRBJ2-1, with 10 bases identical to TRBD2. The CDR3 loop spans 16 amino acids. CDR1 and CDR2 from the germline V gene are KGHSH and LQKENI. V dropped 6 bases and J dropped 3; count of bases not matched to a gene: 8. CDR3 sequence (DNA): TGTGCCAGCTCGCTACTAGCGGGGCCACACTACAATGAGCAGTTCTTC. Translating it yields CASSLLAGPHYNEQFF.

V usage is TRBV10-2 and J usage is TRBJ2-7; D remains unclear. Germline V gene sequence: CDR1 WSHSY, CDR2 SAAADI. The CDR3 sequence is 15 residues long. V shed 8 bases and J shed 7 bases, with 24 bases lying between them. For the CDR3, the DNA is TGCGCCAGCCAACCTCCCCAGACTCAGAGATTGGAGCAGTACTTC. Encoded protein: CASQPPQTQRLEQYF.

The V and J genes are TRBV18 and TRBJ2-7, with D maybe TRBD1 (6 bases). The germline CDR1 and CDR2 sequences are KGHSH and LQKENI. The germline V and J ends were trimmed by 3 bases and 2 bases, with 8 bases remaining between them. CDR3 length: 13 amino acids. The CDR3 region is CASSPGHTYEQYF. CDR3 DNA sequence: TGTGCCAGCTCACCGGGACATACCTACGAGCAGTACTTC.

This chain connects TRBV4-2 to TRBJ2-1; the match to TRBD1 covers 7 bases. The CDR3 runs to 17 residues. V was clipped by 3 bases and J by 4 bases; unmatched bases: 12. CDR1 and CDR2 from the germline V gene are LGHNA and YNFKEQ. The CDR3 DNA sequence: TGTGCCAGCAGCCAGGCTCAGGGACAGCGTAATTACAATGAGCAGTTCTTC. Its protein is CASSQAQGQRNYNEQFF.

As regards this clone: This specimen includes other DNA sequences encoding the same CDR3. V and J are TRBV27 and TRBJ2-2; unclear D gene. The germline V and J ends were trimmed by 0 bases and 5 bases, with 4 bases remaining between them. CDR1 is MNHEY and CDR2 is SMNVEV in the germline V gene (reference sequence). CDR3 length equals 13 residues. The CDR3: CASSLSRTGELFF. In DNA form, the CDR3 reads TGTGCCAGCAGTTTATCCCGAACCGGGGAGCTGTTTTTT.

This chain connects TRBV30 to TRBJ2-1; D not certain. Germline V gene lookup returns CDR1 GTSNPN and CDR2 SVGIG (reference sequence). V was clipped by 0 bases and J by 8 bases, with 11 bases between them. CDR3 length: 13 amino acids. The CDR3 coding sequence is TGTGCCTGGAGTGTAGTGAAGGACGATGAGCAGTTCTTC. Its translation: CAWSVVKDDEQFF.

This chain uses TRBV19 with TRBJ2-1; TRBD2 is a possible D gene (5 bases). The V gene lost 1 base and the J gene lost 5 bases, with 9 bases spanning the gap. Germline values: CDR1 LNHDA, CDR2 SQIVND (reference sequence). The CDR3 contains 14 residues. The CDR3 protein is CASSIAGSDNEQFF. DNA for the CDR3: TGTGCCAGTAGTATAGCGGGATCCGACAATGAGCAGTTCTTC.

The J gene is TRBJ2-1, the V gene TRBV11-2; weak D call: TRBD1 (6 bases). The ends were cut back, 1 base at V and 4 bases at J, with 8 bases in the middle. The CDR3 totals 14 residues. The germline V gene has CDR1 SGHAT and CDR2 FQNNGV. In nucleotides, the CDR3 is TGTGCCAGCAGCTTAGCGGACAGATACAATGAGCAGTTCTTC. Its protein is CASSLADRYNEQFF. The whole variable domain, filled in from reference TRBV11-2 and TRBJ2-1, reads EAGVAQSPRYKIIEKRQSVAFWCNPISGHATLYWYQQILGQGPKLLIQFQNNGVVDDSQLPKDRFSAERLKGVDSTLKIQPAKLEDSAVYLCASSLADRYNEQFFGPGTRLTVL.

This CDR3 reads CASSEVAGSNQPQHF. The CDR3 region has the DNA TGTGCCAGCAGTGAAGTAGCTGGATCGAATCAGCCCCAGCATTTT. V gene TRBV6-1 combines with J gene TRBJ1-5; D uncertain. Trimming took 1 base from V and 4 from J, leaving 11 bases between them. Germline V gives CDR1 MNHNS, CDR2 SASEGT. The CDR3 consists of 15 residues.

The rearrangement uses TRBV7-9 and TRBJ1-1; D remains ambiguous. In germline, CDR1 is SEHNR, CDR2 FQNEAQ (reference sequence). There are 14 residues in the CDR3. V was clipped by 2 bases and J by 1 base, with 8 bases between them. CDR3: CASSLSRPNTEAFF. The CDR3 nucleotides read TGTGCCAGCAGCTTATCGCGGCCGAACACTGAAGCTTTCTTT.

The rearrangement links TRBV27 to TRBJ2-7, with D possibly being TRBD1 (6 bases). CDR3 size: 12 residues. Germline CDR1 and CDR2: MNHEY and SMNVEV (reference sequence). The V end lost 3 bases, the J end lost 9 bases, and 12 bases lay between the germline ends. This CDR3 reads CASSFPGRGQYF. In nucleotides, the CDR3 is TGTGCCAGCAGTTTCCCTGGCAGGGGGCAGTACTTC.

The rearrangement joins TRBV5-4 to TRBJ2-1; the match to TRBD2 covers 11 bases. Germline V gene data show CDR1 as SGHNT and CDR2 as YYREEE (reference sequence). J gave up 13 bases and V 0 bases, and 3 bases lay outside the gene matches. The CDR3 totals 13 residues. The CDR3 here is CASSLGTSGFQFF. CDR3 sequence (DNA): TGTGCCAGCAGCTTGGGGACTAGCGGGTTTCAGTTCTTC.

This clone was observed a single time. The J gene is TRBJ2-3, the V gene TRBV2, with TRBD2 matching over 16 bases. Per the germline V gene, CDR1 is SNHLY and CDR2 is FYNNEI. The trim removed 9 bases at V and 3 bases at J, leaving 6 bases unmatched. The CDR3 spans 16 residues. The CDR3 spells CARPGTSGRATDTQYF. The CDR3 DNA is TGTGCCAGGCCCGGGACTAGCGGGAGGGCAACAGATACGCAGTATTTT.

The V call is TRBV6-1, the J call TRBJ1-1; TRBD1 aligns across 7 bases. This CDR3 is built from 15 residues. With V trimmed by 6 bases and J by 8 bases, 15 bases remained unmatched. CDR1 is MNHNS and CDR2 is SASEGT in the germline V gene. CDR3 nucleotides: TGTGCCAGCAGCCCGCGCGCCAGGGGGGATGGGGAAGCTTTCTTT. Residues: CASSPRARGDGEAFF.

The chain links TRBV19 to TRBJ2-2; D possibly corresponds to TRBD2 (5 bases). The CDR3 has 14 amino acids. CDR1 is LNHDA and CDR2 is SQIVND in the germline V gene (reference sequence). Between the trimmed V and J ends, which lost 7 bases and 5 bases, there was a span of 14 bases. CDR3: CASMIGIETGELFF. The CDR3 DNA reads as TGTGCCAGTATGATCGGGATCGAGACCGGGGAGCTGTTTTTT.

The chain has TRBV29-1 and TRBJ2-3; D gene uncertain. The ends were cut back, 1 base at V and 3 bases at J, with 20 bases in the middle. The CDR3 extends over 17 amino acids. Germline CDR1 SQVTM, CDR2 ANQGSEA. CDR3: CSVEGSTITYTTDTQYF. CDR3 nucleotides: TGCAGCGTTGAAGGCTCTACAATCACGTATACAACAGATACGCAGTATTTT.